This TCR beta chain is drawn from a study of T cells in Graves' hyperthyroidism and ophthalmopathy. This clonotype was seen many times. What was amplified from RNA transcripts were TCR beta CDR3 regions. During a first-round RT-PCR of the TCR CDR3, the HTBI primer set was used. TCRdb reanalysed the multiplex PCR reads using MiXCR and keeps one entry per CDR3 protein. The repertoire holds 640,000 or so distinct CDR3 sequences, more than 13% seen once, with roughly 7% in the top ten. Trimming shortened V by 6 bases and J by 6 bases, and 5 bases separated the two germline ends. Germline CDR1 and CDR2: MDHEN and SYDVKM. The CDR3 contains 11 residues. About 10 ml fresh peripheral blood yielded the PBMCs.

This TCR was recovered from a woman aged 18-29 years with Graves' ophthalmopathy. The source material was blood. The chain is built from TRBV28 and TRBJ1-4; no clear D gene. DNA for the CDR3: TGTGCCAGCAGCAGATATGAAAAACTGTTTTTT. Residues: CASSRYEKLFF. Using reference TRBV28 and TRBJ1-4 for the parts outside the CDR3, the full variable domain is DVKVTQSSRYLVKRTGEKVFLECVQDMDHENMFWYRQDPGLGLRLIYFSYDVKMKEKGDIPEGYSVSREKKERFSLILESASTNQTSMYLCASSRYEKLFFGSGTQLSVL.